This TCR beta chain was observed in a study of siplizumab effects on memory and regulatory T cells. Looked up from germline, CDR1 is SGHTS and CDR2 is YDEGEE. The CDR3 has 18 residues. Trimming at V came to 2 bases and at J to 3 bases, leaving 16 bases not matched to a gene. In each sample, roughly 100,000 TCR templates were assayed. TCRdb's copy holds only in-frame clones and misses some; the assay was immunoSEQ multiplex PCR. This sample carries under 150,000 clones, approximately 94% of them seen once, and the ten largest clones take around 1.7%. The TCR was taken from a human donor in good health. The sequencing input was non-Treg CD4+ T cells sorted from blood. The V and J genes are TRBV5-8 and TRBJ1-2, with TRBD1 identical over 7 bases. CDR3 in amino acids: CASSFGGGSGSSDYGYTF. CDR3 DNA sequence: TGTGCCAGCAGCTTCGGAGGGGGCAGCGGTTCCTCTGACTATGGCTACACCTTC.